What follows are 4 T cell receptor beta chains derived from one specimen sequenced in a study of cytomegalovirus exposure and HLA in healthy donors. 60 Vbeta and 13 Jbeta primers were used in PCR. Measured with immunoSEQ multiplex PCR; TCRdb has only the in-frame clones, and not every one. The data show over 150,000 clones, more than 65% seen once. Sequenced input: PBMCs. The receptors originated from a girl between 10 and 17 years old in good health and CMV-seropositive.

This chain connects TRBV6-1 to TRBJ2-7; TRBD2 matches 8 bases. V was pared by 4 bases and J by 0 bases, with 5 bases of the junction left unmatched. The CDR3 covers 15 residues. CDR1 is MNHNS and CDR2 is SASEGT in the germline V gene. CDR3: CASSGPTSASYEQYF. DNA for the CDR3: TGTGCCAGCAGTGGGCCGACTAGCGCCTCCTACGAGCAGTACTTC.

This chain connects TRBV19 to TRBJ1-2, with TRBD1 identical over 8 bases. Trimming took 5 bases from V and 6 from J; bases not matched to a gene: 5. The CDR3 consists of 13 residues. CDR1 is LNHDA and CDR2 is SQIVND in the germline V gene (reference sequence). DNA of the CDR3: TGTGCCAGTAGTTCGGACAGGGAAAATGGCTACACCTTC. Protein: CASSSDRENGYTF.

The CDR3 spells CASSRRGAGGFGADTQYF. CDR3 in DNA: TGTGCCAGCAGCCGAAGGGGAGCGGGGGGGTTCGGGGCAGATACGCAGTATTTT. The chain employs TRBV7-2 and TRBJ2-3, with 10 bases aligning to TRBD2. The CDR3 has 18 amino acids. Germline CDR1 is SGHTA and CDR2 is FQGNSA. Germline trimming cut 5 bases from V and 4 bases from J; bases unmatched to any gene: 15.

J is TRBJ2-3 and V is TRBV10-1, with 9 bases lining up with TRBD1. With 2 bases clipped from V and 1 base from J, the junction kept 7 bases outside the gene matches. This CDR3 has 17 amino acids. Looked up from germline, CDR1 is WNHNN and CDR2 is SYGVQD (reference sequence). The CDR3 protein is CASSETRDRVRTDTQYF. The CDR3 DNA follows: TGCGCCAGCAGTGAGACCCGGGACAGGGTCCGCACAGATACGCAGTATTTT.